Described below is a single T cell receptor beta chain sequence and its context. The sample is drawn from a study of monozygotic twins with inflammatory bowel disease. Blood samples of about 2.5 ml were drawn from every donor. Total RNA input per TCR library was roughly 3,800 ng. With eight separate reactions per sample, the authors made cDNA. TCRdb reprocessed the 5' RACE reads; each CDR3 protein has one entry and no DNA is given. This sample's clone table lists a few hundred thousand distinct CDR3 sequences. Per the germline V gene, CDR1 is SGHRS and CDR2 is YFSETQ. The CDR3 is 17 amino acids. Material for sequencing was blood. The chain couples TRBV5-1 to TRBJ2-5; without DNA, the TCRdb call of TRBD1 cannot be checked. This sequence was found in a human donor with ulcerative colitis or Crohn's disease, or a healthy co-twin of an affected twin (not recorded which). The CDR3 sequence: CASSMTRMAGAGETQYF.